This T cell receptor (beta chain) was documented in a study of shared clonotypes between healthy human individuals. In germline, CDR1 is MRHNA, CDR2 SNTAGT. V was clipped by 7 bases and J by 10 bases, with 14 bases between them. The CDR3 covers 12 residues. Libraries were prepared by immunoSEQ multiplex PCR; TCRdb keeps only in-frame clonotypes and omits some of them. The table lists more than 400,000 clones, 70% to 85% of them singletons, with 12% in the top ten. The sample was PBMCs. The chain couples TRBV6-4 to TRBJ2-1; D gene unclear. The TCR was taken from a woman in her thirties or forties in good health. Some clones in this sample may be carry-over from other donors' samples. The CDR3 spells CASNYPLREQFF. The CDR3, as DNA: TGTGCCAGCAATTATCCCCTTAGGGAGCAGTTCTTC.